The TCR beta chain described here comes from a study of Ad26.COV2.S vaccination and SARS-CoV-2 variants. The treatment denotes: some 20 received Ad26.COV2.S at low or high dose, single or two shots; 5 received placebo; per-sample allocation not given. The study sampled participants on day 63 after the first vaccine or placebo injection. The data were produced by immunoSEQ multiplex PCR, yet TCRdb's version contains in-frame clones alone and is incomplete. The profile covers some 520,000 clones, with roughly 85% appearing a single time and 9.5% to 15% taken by the ten largest. This material consisted of peripheral blood, taken in a trial of Ad26.COV2.S vaccine versus placebo. The sequence was collected from a person between 18 and 65 years old who received the Ad26.COV2.S COVID-19 vaccine or a placebo.

The CDR3 reads CASSSPRGPDYNEQFF. DNA for the CDR3: TGTGCCAGCAGTTCCCCCCGCGGTCCGGACTACAATGAGCAGTTCTTC. The chain uses TRBV28 and TRBJ2-1; D gene uncertain. The CDR3 extends over 16 amino acids. The germline gives CDR1 MDHEN, CDR2 SYDVKM. V gave up 4 bases and J gave up 3 bases, with 16 bases separating them.